One sample yielded the 31 T cell receptor beta chains listed below, sequenced in a study of blood T cell repertoires in COVID-19. Sequenced by immunoSEQ multiplex PCR; TCRdb stores in-frame clones only, minus some. There are more than 50,000 clones in the sample; approximately 90% occur only once, and less than 2% lies in the top ten. Sequencing was carried out using peripheral blood. Receptors originate from a human donor in a cohort sampled during active COVID-19.

V gene TRBV5-1 combines with J gene TRBJ2-3; perhaps TRBD2 as D (5 bases). CDR3 length: 13 amino acids. Germline V lookup: CDR1 SGHRS, CDR2 YFSETQ. Trimming took off 2 bases at V and 3 bases at J, with 7 bases between the two ends. CDR3 coding DNA: TGCGCCAGCAGCTTCGGGGAAACAGATACGCAGTATTTT. Residues: CASSFGETDTQYF.

The rearrangement joins TRBV25-1 to TRBJ2-2; 10 bases align to TRBD1. V lost 7 bases and J lost 4; bases outside the gene matches: 3. CDR3 length equals 14 residues. Per germline, CDR1 MGHDK and CDR2 SYGVNS. The CDR3 DNA reads TGTGCCAGCACCAGACAGGGGGCCACCGGGGAGCTGTTTTTT. Translating gives CASTRQGATGELFF.

CDR3 sequence (DNA): TGTGCCAGCAGCGAGACTAGCGGGAGTGATGAGCAGTTCTTC. The encoded protein is CASSETSGSDEQFF. This chain connects TRBV7-3 to TRBJ2-1, with 12 bases aligning to TRBD2. CDR1 and CDR2 from the germline V gene are SGHTA and FQGTGA. CDR3 length equals 14 residues. With V trimmed by 5 bases and J by 8 bases, 4 bases remained unmatched.

This CDR3 reads CASSYSTASGNEQFF. The DNA of the CDR3 is TGTGCCAGCAGTTACTCGACGGCTAGCGGGAATGAGCAGTTCTTC. The genes are TRBV6-5 and TRBJ2-1; 8 bases map to TRBD2. The trim removed 0 bases at V and 7 bases at J, leaving 5 bases unmatched. The germline V gene has CDR1 MNHEY and CDR2 SVGAGI. The CDR3 consists of 15 residues.

This chain links TRBV2 with TRBJ2-7, with D maybe TRBD1 (7 bases). V was clipped by 4 bases and J by 2 bases, with 12 bases between them. CDR3 length: 14 residues. Germline CDR1 reads SNHLY; CDR2 reads FYNNEI. CDR3 protein: CASSGQGGAYEQYF. The CDR3 DNA reads TGTGCCAGCAGTGGGCAGGGGGGCGCCTACGAGCAGTACTTC.

J is TRBJ1-2 and V is TRBV7-5. TRBV7-5 is a pseudogene. The CDR3 consists of 16 residues. Here the CDR3 DNA reads TGTGTCAGAAGCTCCCGGGGAGGGACGGAGAACTATGGCTACACCTTC. It yields the protein CVRSSRGGTENYGYTF.

Only one count was recorded for this clone. The CDR3 region is CASSFRGHEKLFF. The CDR3 DNA sequence: TGTGCCAGCAGTTTCAGGGGGCACGAAAAACTGTTTTTT. The chain carries TRBV28 and TRBJ1-4; the match to TRBD1 covers 8 bases. The CDR3 is 13 amino acids. The ends lost 3 bases at V and 8 bases at J; junction bases unmatched: 2. Germline CDR1 is MDHEN and CDR2 is SYDVKM.

CDR3 in DNA: TGCGCCAGCAGCTTGGGACAGGGGAGGGGTGAGCAGTTCTTC. It specifies CASSLGQGRGEQFF. The J gene is TRBJ2-1, the V gene TRBV5-1; D might be TRBD1 (8 bases). The germline V gene encodes CDR1 SGHRS and CDR2 YFSETQ. V lost 0 bases and J 9 bases, leaving 13 bases between the germline ends. The CDR3 extends over 14 amino acids.

This chain links TRBV5-1 with TRBJ1-2, with D perhaps TRBD1 (5 bases). Germline-derived CDR1 and CDR2 are SGHRS and YFSETQ. V gave up 4 bases and J gave up 5 bases, with 21 bases separating them. CDR3 size: 16 residues. The CDR3 region has the DNA TGCGCCAGCAGCCCCGGGACTCCCTCCTCTGGATATGGCTACACCTTC. It translates to CASSPGTPSSGYGYTF.

The rearrangement uses TRBV7-2 and TRBJ2-7; D may be TRBD2 (5 bases). The germline V and J ends were trimmed by 1 base and 3 bases, with 10 bases remaining between them. The CDR3 loop spans 14 amino acids. The germline V gene encodes CDR1 SGHTA and CDR2 FQGNSA. The CDR3 coding sequence is TGTGCCAGCAGCTTAGAGGCGGGCAACTACGAGCAGTACTTC. Amino acid sequence: CASSLEAGNYEQYF.

V and J are TRBV7-2 and TRBJ2-5; D call uncertain. The V end was cut by 1 base, the J end by 7 bases, with 13 bases between. The germline CDR1 and CDR2 sequences are SGHTA and FQGNSA. CDR3 size: 14 residues. Written as DNA, the CDR3 is TGTGCCAGCAGCTTAGACCTAGGATCGGGGACCCAGTACTTC. Its translation: CASSLDLGSGTQYF. Complete variable domain (other parts from reference TRBV7-2 and TRBJ2-5): GAGVSQSPSNKVTEKGKDVELRCDPISGHTALYWYRQSLGQGLEFLIYFQGNSAPDKSGLPSDRFSAERTGGSVSTLTIQRTQQEDSAVYLCASSLDLGSGTQYFGPGTRLLVL.

This chain uses TRBV18 with TRBJ2-5; no firm D call. V shed 6 bases and J shed 5 bases, with 10 bases lying between them. CDR3 length: 12 amino acids. The germline V gene encodes CDR1 KGHSH and CDR2 LQKENI. The CDR3 nucleotides are TGTGCCAGCTCTCCCTCGAGGGAGACCCAGTACTTC. This sequence encodes CASSPSRETQYF.

The rearrangement joins TRBV28 to TRBJ2-7, with 9 positions matching TRBD2. CDR1 is MDHEN and CDR2 is SYDVKM in the germline V gene. Trimming removed 7 bases from V and 0 bases from J; junction bases left unmatched: 4. The CDR3 is made up of 14 amino acids. The CDR3 sequence is CASILTSGSYEQYF. The CDR3 coding sequence is TGTGCCAGCATCTTGACTAGCGGCTCCTACGAGCAGTACTTC.

This clone was seen only once. This chain uses TRBV27 with TRBJ2-7; no clear D gene. Deletions cut 2 bases from V and 2 bases from J, with 13 bases between. The CDR3 covers 15 residues. The V gene's germline CDR1 is MNHEY and CDR2 SMNVEV (reference sequence). DNA for the CDR3: TGTGCCAGCAGTTTAATTATCGGCGGTACCTACGAGCAGTACTTC. Protein: CASSLIIGGTYEQYF.

The V and J genes are TRBV24-1 and TRBJ2-3, with 11 nucleotides matching TRBD1. The germline V gene encodes CDR1 KGHDR and CDR2 SFDVKD. CDR3 size: 15 residues. With 3 bases clipped from V and 6 bases from J, the junction kept 4 bases outside the gene matches. The CDR3 here is CATSDRTGGKDTQYF. The CDR3 nucleotides are TGTGCCACCAGTGATCGGACAGGGGGCAAGGATACGCAGTATTTT.

The chain links TRBV5-1 to TRBJ2-5, with 7 bases aligning to TRBD1. V was pared by 4 bases and J by 2 bases, with 5 bases of the junction left unmatched. This CDR3 has 14 amino acids. Per the germline V gene, CDR1 is SGHRS and CDR2 is YFSETQ. DNA for the CDR3: TGCGCCAGCAGCCTAACGACAGGGCAAGAGACCCAGTACTTC. This sequence encodes CASSLTTGQETQYF.

V gene TRBV2 combines with J gene TRBJ2-3; 14 nucleotides line up with TRBD2. From germline, CDR1 is SNHLY and CDR2 FYNNEI. With V trimmed by 0 bases and J by 2 bases, 4 bases remained unmatched. The CDR3 sequence is 18 residues long. The CDR3 DNA sequence: TGTGCCAGCAGTGAAGCGGGGACTAGCGGGAGCCTCACAGATACGCAGTATTTT. Translated, it gives CASSEAGTSGSLTDTQYF. Complete variable domain (other parts from reference TRBV2 and TRBJ2-3): EPEVTQTPSHQVTQMGQEVILRCVPISNHLYFYWYRQILGQKVEFLVSFYNNEISEKSEIFDDQFSVERPDGSNFTLKIRSTKLEDSAMYFCASSEAGTSGSLTDTQYFGPGTRLTVL.

V usage is TRBV3-1 (or the pseudogene TRBV3-2) and J usage is TRBJ2-5, with 14 bases that match TRBD2. The CDR3 loop spans 14 amino acids. Looked up from germline, CDR1 is LGHDT and CDR2 is YNNKEL (reference sequence). With V trimmed by 8 bases and J by 4 bases, 3 bases remained unmatched. CDR3 region: CASRGLAGGETQYF. The CDR3 DNA reads TGTGCCAGCCGCGGACTAGCGGGAGGAGAGACCCAGTACTTC.

V is TRBV19 and J is TRBJ1-1; 7 bases map to TRBD1. CDR1 and CDR2 from the germline V gene are LNHDA and SQIVND (reference sequence). This CDR3 is 14 amino acids long. The V segment lost 2 bases and the J segment 7 bases; nucleotides outside the gene matches: 7. CDR3 protein: CASSIRGQSGEAFF. The DNA of the CDR3 is TGTGCCAGTAGTATAAGGGGGCAGAGTGGTGAAGCTTTCTTT.

The table lists this clone with a few counts. The genes are TRBV7-2 and TRBJ1-1; TRBD1 matches 8 bases. Germline loops: CDR1 SGHTA, CDR2 FQGNSA. The CDR3 loop spans 16 amino acids. Trimming removed 2 bases from V and 9 bases from J; junction bases left unmatched: 14. The CDR3 DNA reads TGTGCCAGCAGCTTATATTGGGACAGGCCAGGAGGTAAAGCTTTCTTT. Its translation is CASSLYWDRPGGKAFF.

The chain is built from TRBV28 and TRBJ2-4; the D gene is possibly TRBD1 (5 bases). The germline V gene encodes CDR1 MDHEN and CDR2 SYDVKM. Between the trimmed V and J ends, which lost 6 bases and 0 bases, there was a span of 12 bases. CDR3 size: 15 residues. This CDR3 reads CASSGRGKAKNIQYF. The CDR3 DNA sequence: TGTGCCAGCAGCGGTAGGGGTAAAGCCAAAAACATTCAGTACTTC. Looking up the rest from reference TRBV28 and TRBJ2-4 gives the full variable domain: DVKVTQSSRYLVKRTGEKVFLECVQDMDHENMFWYRQDPGLGLRLIYFSYDVKMKEKGDIPEGYSVSREKKERFSLILESASTNQTSMYLCASSGRGKAKNIQYFGAGTRLSVL.

The chain employs TRBV18 and TRBJ1-1; perhaps TRBD1 as D (5 bases). Germline CDR1 KGHSH, CDR2 LQKENI. The V end was cut by 8 bases, the J end by 3 bases, with 13 bases between. The length of the CDR3 is 13 residues. In DNA form, the CDR3 reads TGTGCCAGCAGCAGGGCGAAAGACACTGAAGCTTTCTTT. Encoded protein: CASSRAKDTEAFF.

The CDR3 reads CASSPTRIQRNTEAFF. As DNA, the CDR3 is TGTGCCAGCAGCCCTACCCGTATCCAAAGGAACACTGAAGCTTTCTTT. The genes are TRBV25-1 and TRBJ1-1; D ambiguous. The CDR3 totals 16 residues. Germline V CDR1 and CDR2: MGHDK, SYGVNS. Trimming pared 6 bases from V and 1 base from J, leaving 18 bases between.

The chain's CDR3 is CASSPRDRGAGELFF. The CDR3 DNA sequence: TGCGCCAGCAGCCCACGGGACAGGGGGGCCGGGGAGCTGTTTTTT. The chain employs TRBV5-1 and TRBJ2-2, with 11 positions matching TRBD1. The CDR3 has 15 residues. The germline V gene encodes CDR1 SGHRS and CDR2 YFSETQ. V shed 4 bases, J shed 6 bases, and the junction held 5 bases outside the gene matches. Using reference TRBV5-1 and TRBJ2-2 for the parts outside the CDR3, the full variable domain is KAGVTQTPRYLIKTRGQQVTLSCSPISGHRSVSWYQQTPGQGLQFLFEYFSETQRNKGNFPGRFSGRQFSNSRSEMNVSTLELGDSALYLCASSPRDRGAGELFFGEGSRLTVL.

The gene calls are TRBV5-5 and TRBJ2-2; perhaps TRBD1 as D (6 bases). The CDR3 has 16 residues. Trimming removed 2 bases from V and 6 bases from J, with 17 bases in between. CDR1 and CDR2 (germline): SGHKS, YYEKEE (reference sequence). The CDR3 sequence is CASSLFIGTKAGELFF. The CDR3 bases are TGTGCCAGCAGCTTATTTATCGGGACAAAGGCCGGGGAGCTGTTTTTT.

This rearrangement joins TRBV5-1 to TRBJ2-1, with 14 bases aligning to TRBD2. Germline CDR1 and CDR2: SGHRS and YFSETQ. J was trimmed by 7 bases and V by 2 bases; bases with no gene match: 5. CDR3 length: 16 residues. CDR3 protein: CASSLRGLAGDNEQFF. For the CDR3, the DNA is TGCGCCAGCAGCTTAAGGGGACTAGCGGGAGATAATGAGCAGTTCTTC.

The chain is built from TRBV10-1 and TRBJ1-3, with D tentatively TRBD1 (5 bases). The V and J ends lost 4 bases and 2 bases respectively, with 12 bases between them. CDR3 length: 15 residues. Germline loops: CDR1 WNHNN, CDR2 SYGVQD (reference sequence). CDR3 in DNA: TGCGCCAGCAGTGTTGGAGACAGCGCTGGAAACACCATATATTTT. Translating gives CASSVGDSAGNTIYF.

V and J are TRBV11-2 and TRBJ2-7, with TRBD2 matching over 8 bases. In germline, CDR1 is SGHAT, CDR2 FQNNGV. The CDR3 totals 15 residues. The V segment lost 5 bases and the J segment 3 bases; nucleotides outside the gene matches: 9. CDR3 nucleotides: TGTGCCAGCAGCCTCCAGGGACTAGAACTCTACGAGCAGTACTTC. Amino acids: CASSLQGLELYEQYF.

The V call is TRBV4-2, the J call TRBJ2-7, with 7 nucleotides matching TRBD2. J gave up 6 bases and V 0 bases, and 5 bases lay outside the gene matches. Per the germline V gene, CDR1 is LGHNA and CDR2 is YNFKEQ. The CDR3 loop spans 14 amino acids. CDR3 sequence: CASSQDRREREQYF. The CDR3 nucleotides are TGTGCCAGCAGCCAAGATCGGCGGGAGCGCGAGCAGTACTTC.

The genes are TRBV5-1 and TRBJ2-3; TRBD1 matches 12 bases. The CDR3 has 15 amino acids. The germline CDR1 and CDR2 sequences are SGHRS and YFSETQ. J gave up 6 bases and V 4 bases, and 6 bases lay outside the gene matches. The CDR3 loop is CASSTPGQGADTQYF. Here the CDR3 DNA reads TGCGCCAGCAGCACGCCGGGACAGGGGGCCGATACGCAGTATTTT.

V and J are TRBV11-2 and TRBJ2-5; 12 nucleotides align to TRBD2. The junction had 5 bases not matched to a gene; V was cut back by 5 bases and J by 1 base. This CDR3 has 16 amino acids. From germline, CDR1 is SGHAT and CDR2 FQNNGV. The CDR3 sequence is CASSLGLAGFQETQYF. DNA for the CDR3: TGTGCCAGCAGCCTTGGACTAGCGGGATTCCAAGAGACCCAGTACTTC. The entire variable domain, with the rest obtained from reference TRBV11-2 and TRBJ2-5, is as follows: EAGVAQSPRYKIIEKRQSVAFWCNPISGHATLYWYQQILGQGPKLLIQFQNNGVVDDSQLPKDRFSAERLKGVDSTLKIQPAKLEDSAVYLCASSLGLAGFQETQYFGPGTRLLVL.